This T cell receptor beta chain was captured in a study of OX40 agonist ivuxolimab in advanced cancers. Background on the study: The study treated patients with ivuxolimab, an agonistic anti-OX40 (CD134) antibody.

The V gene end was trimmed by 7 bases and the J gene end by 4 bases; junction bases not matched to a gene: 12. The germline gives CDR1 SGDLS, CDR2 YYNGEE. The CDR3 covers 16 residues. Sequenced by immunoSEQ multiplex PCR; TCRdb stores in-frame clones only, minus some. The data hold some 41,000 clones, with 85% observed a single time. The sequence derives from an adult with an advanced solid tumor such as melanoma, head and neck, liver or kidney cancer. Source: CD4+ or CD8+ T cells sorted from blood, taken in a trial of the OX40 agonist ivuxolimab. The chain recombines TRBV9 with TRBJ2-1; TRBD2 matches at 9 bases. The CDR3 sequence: CASGMREGRIYNEQFF. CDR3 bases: TGTGCCAGCGGTATGCGGGAGGGCCGGATATACAATGAGCAGTTCTTC.